The rows below give T cell receptor beta chains drawn from one sample of a study of early T cells in non-severe SARS-CoV-2 infection. Each CDR3 protein gets one entry after TCRdb re-called the 5' RACE reads with MiXCR. The sample consists of some 110,000 distinct CDR3 sequences, more than 12% of them appearing once. Sequencing input: whole blood. The receptor source for this set is an adult who was a healthcare worker with PCR-confirmed SARS-CoV-2 infection or an uninfected control (not recorded which). Both conserved end residues are part of each CDR3. A D gene is named only where the DNA matches it firmly. Where a row states a size, it is once, few, many or the class of an expanded clone; other rows omit it.

J | V | D | size | DNA | CDR3
TRBJ2-3 | TRBV6-6 | - | few | TGTGCCAGCAGTTACGTCGGGGTAAAAGATACGCAGTATTTT | CASSYVGVKDTQYF
TRBJ2-1 | TRBV7-6 | TRBD2 | few | TGTGCCAGCAGCTCGCTTAGCGGGGGGGTTGAGCAGTTCTTC | CASSSLSGGVEQFF
TRBJ1-2 | TRBV6-2/TRBV6-3 | - | - | TGTGCCAGCAGTTTGAAAGGCCTCTATGGCTACACCTTC | CASSLKGLYGYTF
TRBJ2-7 | TRBV10-1 | - | - | TGCGCCAGCAGTGAGGACGTAGTCCCCTACGAGCAGTACTTC | CASSEDVVPYEQYF
TRBJ2-1 | TRBV10-2 | TRBD2 | - | TGCGCCAGCAGTTTAGCGGGGGGCTACAATGAGCAGTTCTTC | CASSLAGGYNEQFF
TRBJ2-2 | TRBV18 | - | - | TGTGCCAGCTCACAATCTACAGGGAACACCGGGGAGCTGTTTTTT | CASSQSTGNTGELFF
TRBJ2-7 | TRBV13 | TRBD2 | - | TGTGCCAGCAGCGCACAGAGCGGGGGGAGTCCCGAGCAGTACTTC | CASSAQSGGSPEQYF
TRBJ2-1 | TRBV20-1 | - | many | TGCAGTGCTAGAGACCTCCGCGGGGCCAATGAGCAGTTCTTC | CSARDLRGANEQFF
TRBJ2-7 | TRBV7-9 | - | few | TGTGCCAGCAGCTTTCAGTCCAACTACGAGCAGTACTTC | CASSFQSNYEQYF
TRBJ2-1 | TRBV12-5 | - | - | TGTGCTAGTACCCCAGCGAACTTCAATGAGCAGTTCTTC | CASTPANFNEQFF
TRBJ2-2 | TRBV3-1 | - | many | TGTGCCAGCAGCCAAGAAGGGCAGGGTTCCGGGGAGCTGTTTTTT | CASSQEGQGSGELFF
TRBJ2-3 | TRBV7-9 | - | many | TGTGCCAGCAGCTTGGGCCCCGCCCCAGATACGCAGTATTTT | CASSLGPAPDTQYF
TRBJ2-2 | TRBV20-1 | - | few | TGCAGTGCTAGTGGGCGAGGGGAGCTGTTTTTT | CSASGRGELFF
TRBJ2-1 | TRBV20-1 | TRBD1 | few | TGCAGTGTACCGGGACAGGTATACAATGAGCAGTTCTTC | CSVPGQVYNEQFF
TRBJ2-3 | TRBV20-1 | - | - | TGCAGTGCTAACAGGGGCCGGGGGACAGATACGCAGTATTTT | CSANRGRGTDTQYF
TRBJ1-1 | TRBV6-2/TRBV6-3 | - | - | TGTGCCACCACCGGGACAAAGAACACTGAAGCTTTCTTT | CATTGTKNTEAFF
TRBJ1-5 | TRBV7-8 | - | few | TGTGCCAGCAGCTTAGAGTTGGTACGTCAGCCCCAGCATTTT | CASSLELVRQPQHF
TRBJ2-3 | TRBV18 | - | - | TGTGCCAGCTCACCACCGGAGGCAGATACGCAGTATTTT | CASSPPEADTQYF
TRBJ2-1 | TRBV4-1 | TRBD2 | few | TGCGCCAGCAGCCAAGATCCGACTAGCGGGGGAAATGAGCAGTTCTTC | CASSQDPTSGGNEQFF
TRBJ1-2 | TRBV30 | - | - | TGTGCCTGGGCTCGGGGCCTCTATGGCTACACCTTC | CAWARGLYGYTF
TRBJ1-5 | TRBV4-1 | - | few | TGCGCCAGCAGCCACAGTGATTGGGGCAATCAGCCCCAGCATTTT | CASSHSDWGNQPQHF
TRBJ2-1 | TRBV6-2/TRBV6-3 | - | few | TGTGCCAGCAGCCTCAGGGGTGAGCAGTTCTTC | CASSLRGEQFF
TRBJ1-1 | TRBV7-9 | - | - | TGTGCCAGCGGCAGGCGACAGAACACTGAAGCTTTCTTT | CASGRRQNTEAFF
TRBJ1-1 | TRBV12-3/TRBV12-4 | - | few | TGTGCCAGCAGTTTGGACAGTCTGAACACTGAAGCTTTCTTT | CASSLDSLNTEAFF